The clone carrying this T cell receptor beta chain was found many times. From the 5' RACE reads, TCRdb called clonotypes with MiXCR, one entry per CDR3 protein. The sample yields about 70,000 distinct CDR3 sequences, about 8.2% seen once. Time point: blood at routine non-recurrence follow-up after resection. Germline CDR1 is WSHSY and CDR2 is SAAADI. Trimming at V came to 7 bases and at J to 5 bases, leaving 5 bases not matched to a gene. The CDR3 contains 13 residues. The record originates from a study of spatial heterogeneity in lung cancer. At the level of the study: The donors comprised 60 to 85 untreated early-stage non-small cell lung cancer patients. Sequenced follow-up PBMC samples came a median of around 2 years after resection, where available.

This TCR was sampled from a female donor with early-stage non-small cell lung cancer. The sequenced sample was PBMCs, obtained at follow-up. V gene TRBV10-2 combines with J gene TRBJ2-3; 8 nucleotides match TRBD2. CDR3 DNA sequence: TGCGCCAGCACCCTAGCGGGTGGAGATACGCAGTATTTT. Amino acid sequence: CASTLAGGDTQYF.